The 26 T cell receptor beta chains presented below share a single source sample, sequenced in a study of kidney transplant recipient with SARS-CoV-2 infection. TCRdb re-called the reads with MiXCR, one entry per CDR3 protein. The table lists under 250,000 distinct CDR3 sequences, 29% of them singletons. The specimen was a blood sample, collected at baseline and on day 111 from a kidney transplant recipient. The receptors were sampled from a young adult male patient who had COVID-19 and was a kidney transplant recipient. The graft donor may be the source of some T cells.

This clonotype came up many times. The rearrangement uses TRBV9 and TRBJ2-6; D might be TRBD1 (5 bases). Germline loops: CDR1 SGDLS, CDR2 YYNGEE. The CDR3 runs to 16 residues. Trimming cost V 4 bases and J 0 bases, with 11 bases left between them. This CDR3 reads CASSSPGNSGANVLTF. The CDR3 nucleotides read TGTGCCAGCAGCTCTCCAGGGAACTCTGGGGCCAACGTCCTGACTTTC.

CDR3 nucleotide sequence: TGTGCCAGCAGCTTGGTACCAGCCTATGGCTACACCTTC. Translation: CASSLVPAYGYTF. The chain employs TRBV5-6 and TRBJ1-2, with D uncertain. In germline, CDR1 is SGHDT, CDR2 YYEEEE. This CDR3 is built from 13 residues. V was clipped by 0 bases and J by 4 bases, with 7 bases between them.

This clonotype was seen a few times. This chain's CDR3 is CASSIGSRSRKTYGYTF. CDR3 bases: TGCGCCAGCAGTATTGGGTCAAGATCGCGAAAGACCTATGGCTACACCTTC. The chain uses TRBV10-1 and TRBJ1-2, with D unclear. This CDR3 region has 17 residues. Germline assignment: CDR1 WNHNN and CDR2 SYGVQD (reference sequence). V dropped 5 bases and J dropped 4 bases, with 23 bases sitting between them.

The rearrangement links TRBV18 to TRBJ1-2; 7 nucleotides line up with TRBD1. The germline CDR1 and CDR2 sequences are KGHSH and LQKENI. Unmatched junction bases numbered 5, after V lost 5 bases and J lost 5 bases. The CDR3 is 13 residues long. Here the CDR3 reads CASSTGQSYGYTF. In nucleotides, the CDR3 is TGTGCCAGCTCAACGGGACAGAGTTATGGCTACACCTTC.

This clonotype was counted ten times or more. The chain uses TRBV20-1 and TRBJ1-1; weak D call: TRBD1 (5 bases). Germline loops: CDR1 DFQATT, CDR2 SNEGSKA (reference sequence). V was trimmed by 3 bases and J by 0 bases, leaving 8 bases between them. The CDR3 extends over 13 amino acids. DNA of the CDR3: TGCAGTGCTAGCGACAGAATGAACACTGAAGCTTTCTTT. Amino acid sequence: CSASDRMNTEAFF.

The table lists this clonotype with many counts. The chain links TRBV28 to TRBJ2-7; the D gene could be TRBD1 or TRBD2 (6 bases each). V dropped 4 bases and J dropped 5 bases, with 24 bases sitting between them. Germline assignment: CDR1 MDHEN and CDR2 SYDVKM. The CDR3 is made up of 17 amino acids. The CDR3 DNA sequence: TGTGCCAGCAGTTCGGGGGCTGTCGGGGGCGCGGGCAACGAGCAGTACTTC. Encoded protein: CASSSGAVGGAGNEQYF.

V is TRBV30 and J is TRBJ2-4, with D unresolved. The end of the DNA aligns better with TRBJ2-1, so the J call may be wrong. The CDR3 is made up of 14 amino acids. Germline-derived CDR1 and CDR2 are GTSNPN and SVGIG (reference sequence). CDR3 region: CAWSATRKGNEQFF. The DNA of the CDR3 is TGTGCCTGGAGTGCAACTCGGAAAGGGAATGAGCAGTTCTTC.

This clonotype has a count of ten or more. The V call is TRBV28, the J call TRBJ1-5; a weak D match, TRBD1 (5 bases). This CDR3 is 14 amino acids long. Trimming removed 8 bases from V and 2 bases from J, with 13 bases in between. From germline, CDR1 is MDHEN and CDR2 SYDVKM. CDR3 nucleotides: TGTGCCAGCCAAGTCGGGGGAGGCAATCAGCCCCAGCATTTT. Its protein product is CASQVGGGNQPQHF.

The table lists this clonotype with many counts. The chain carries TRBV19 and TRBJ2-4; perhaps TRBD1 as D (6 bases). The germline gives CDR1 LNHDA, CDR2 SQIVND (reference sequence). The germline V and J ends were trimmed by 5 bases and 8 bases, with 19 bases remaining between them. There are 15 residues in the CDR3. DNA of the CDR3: TGTGCCAGTAGTCATGTTACAGGGAATTGGCACATTCAGTACTTC. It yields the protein CASSHVTGNWHIQYF.

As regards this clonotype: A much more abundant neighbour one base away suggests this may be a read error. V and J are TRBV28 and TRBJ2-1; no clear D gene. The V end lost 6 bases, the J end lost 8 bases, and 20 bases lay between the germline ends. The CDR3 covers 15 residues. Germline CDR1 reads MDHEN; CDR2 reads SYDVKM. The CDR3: CASSPSRPSFDEQFF. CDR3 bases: TGTGCCAGCAGCCCAAGCAGGCCCTCGTTCGATGAGCAGTTCTTC.

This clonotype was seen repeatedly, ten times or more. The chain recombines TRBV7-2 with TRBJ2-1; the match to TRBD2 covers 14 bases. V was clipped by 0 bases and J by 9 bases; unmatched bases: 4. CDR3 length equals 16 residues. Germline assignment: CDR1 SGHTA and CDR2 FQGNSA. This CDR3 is CASSLAGTSGRTEQFF. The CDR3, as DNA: TGTGCCAGCAGCTTAGCAGGGACTAGCGGGAGAACTGAGCAGTTCTTC.

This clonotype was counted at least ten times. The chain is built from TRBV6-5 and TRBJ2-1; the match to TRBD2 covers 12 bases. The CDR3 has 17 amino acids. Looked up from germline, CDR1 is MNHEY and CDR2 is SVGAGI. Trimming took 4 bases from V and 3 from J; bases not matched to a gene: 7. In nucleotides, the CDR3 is TGTGCCAGCAGTTCCCCACCGGGACTAGCGGGCTACAATGAGCAGTTCTTC. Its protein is CASSSPPGLAGYNEQFF.

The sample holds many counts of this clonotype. The CDR3, as DNA: TGTGCCACCAGCAGAGTTATTCGCCGGATGACCTACGAGCAGTACTTC. This sequence encodes CATSRVIRRMTYEQYF. The chain has TRBV15 and TRBJ2-7, with D uncertain. CDR3 length equals 16 residues. Trimming cost V 1 base and J 2 bases, with 15 bases left between them. CDR1 LNHNV and CDR2 YYDKDF come from the germline V gene (reference sequence).

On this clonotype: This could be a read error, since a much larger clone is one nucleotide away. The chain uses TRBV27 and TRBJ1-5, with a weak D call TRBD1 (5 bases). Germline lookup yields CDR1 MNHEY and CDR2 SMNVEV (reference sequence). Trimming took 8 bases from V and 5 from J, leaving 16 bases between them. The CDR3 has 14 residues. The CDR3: CASRSPGSDQPQHF. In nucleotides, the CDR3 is TGTGCCAGCCGCTCTCCAGGGAGCGATCAGCCCCAGCATTTT.

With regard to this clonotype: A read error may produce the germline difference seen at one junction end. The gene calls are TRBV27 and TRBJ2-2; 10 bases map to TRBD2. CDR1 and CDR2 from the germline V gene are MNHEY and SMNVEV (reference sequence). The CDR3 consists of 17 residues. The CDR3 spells CVSSYATSGTYTGELFF. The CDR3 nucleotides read TGTGTCAGCAGTTACGCCACTAGCGGGACCTACACCGGGGAGCTGTTTTTT.

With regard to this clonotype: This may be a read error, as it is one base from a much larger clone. CDR3 sequence (DNA): TGTGGCAGTAAGCAAAGGATAACACAAAGTCGGGCCAACGTCCTGATTTTC. Translation gives CGSKQRITQSRANVLIF. This chain connects TRBV8-2 to TRBJ2-6. TRBV8-2 is recorded as a pseudogene. CDR3 length: 17 amino acids.

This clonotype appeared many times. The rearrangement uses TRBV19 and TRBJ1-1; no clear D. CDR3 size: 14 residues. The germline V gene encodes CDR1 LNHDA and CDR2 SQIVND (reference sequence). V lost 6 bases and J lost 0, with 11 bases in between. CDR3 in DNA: TGTGCCAGTAGCCCTCGGGGAGTGAACACTGAAGCTTTCTTT. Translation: CASSPRGVNTEAFF.

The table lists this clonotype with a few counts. CDR3 sequence (DNA): TGTGCCAGCACCACCGTGGTCTTACAAGAGACCCAGTACTTC. This codes for CASTTVVLQETQYF. This rearrangement joins TRBV5-5 to TRBJ2-5; no definite D call. CDR3 length equals 14 residues. The germline gives CDR1 SGHKS, CDR2 YYEKEE (reference sequence). V lost 6 bases and J lost 2, with 14 bases in between.

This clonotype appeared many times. For the CDR3, the DNA is TGTGCCAGCAGCTTTAGGAGCTCCTACAATGAGCAGTTCTTC. This translates into CASSFRSSYNEQFF. The V and J genes are TRBV11-1 and TRBJ2-1; no reliable D call. The germline CDR1 and CDR2 sequences are SGHAT and FQDESV (reference sequence). The CDR3 has 14 residues. V shed 3 bases and J shed 0 bases, with 6 bases lying between them.

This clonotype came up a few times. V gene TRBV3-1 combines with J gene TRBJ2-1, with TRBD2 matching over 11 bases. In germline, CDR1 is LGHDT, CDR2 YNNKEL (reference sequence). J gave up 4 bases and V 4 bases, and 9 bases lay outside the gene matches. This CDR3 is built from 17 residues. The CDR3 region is CASSRTSGSGTYNEQFF. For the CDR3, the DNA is TGTGCCAGCAGCCGTACTAGCGGGAGTGGAACATACAATGAGCAGTTCTTC.

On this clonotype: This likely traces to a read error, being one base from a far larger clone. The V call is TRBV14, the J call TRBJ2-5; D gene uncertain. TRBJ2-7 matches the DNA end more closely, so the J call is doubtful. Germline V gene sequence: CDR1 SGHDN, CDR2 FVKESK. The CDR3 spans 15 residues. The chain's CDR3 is CASSPTVATPYEQYF. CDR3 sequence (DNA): TGTGCCAGCAGCCCCACTGTAGCTACCCCCTACGAGCAGTACTTC.

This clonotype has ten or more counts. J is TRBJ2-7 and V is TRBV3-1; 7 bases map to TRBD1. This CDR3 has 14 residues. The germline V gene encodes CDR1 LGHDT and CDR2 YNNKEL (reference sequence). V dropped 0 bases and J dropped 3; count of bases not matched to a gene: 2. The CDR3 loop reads CASSQEAGGYEQYF. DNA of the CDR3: TGTGCCAGCAGCCAAGAGGCAGGGGGCTACGAGCAGTACTTC.

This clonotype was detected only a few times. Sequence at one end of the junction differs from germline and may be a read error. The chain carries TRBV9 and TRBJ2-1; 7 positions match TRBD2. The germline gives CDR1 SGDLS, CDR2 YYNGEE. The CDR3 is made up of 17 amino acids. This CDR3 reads CAGSPMASGIKFNEQFF. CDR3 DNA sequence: TGTGCCGGCAGCCCCATGGCTAGCGGAATAAAATTCAATGAGCAGTTCTTC.

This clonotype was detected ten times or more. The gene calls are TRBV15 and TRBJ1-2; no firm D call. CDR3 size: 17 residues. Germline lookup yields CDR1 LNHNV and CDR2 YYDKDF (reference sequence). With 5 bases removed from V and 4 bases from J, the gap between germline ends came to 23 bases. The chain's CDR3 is CATSVILRCGKTYGYTF. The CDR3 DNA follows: TGTGCCACCAGCGTTATACTAAGGTGTGGAAAGACCTATGGCTACACCTTC.

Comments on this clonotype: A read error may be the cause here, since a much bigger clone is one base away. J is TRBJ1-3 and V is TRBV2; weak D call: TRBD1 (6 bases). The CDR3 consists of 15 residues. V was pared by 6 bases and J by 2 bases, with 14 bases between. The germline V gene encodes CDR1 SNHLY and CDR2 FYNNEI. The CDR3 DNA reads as TGTGCCAGCAGACAACAGGGTAACCCTGGAAACACCATATATTTT. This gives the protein CASRQQGNPGNTIYF.

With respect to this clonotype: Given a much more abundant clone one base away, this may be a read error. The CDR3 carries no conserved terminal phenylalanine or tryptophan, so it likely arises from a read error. As DNA, the CDR3 is TGTGCCAGACGAGAGTTAGTGGTGAGAAAGACCTATGGCTACACCCTC. Residues: CARRELVVRKTYGYTL. The V and J genes are TRBV5-3 and TRBJ1-2; D is uncertain. TRBV5-3 has ORF status, its function being uncertain. Trimming removed 7 bases from V and 4 bases from J, with 23 bases in between. The CDR3 is 16 amino acids.